The entry below describes one TCR beta chain. In the original workflow: Nucleated cell number was recorded as an estimate derived from reference gene primer amplification. TCRdb's copy holds only in-frame clones and misses some; the assay was immunoSEQ multiplex PCR. From that table come the V and J calls and clone size; the DNA was used to work out D and trimming. The profile shows about 240,000 clones, roughly 91% of them singletons. The sample comes from a study of blood T cell repertoires in COVID-19. About the study: Acute and convalescent COVID-19 samples came from the United States, Italy and Spain. PBMCs, B-cell-depleted T cells, or T cells provided the cDNA or gDNA that made up the material.

V was pared by 5 bases and J by 6 bases, with 17 bases between. The CDR3 extends over 14 amino acids. In germline, CDR1 is SGHNT, CDR2 YENEEA. Material for sequencing was peripheral blood. The chain is built from TRBV11-3 and TRBJ2-7; perhaps TRBD2 as D (7 bases). The sequence was obtained from a woman aged 35 to 49 who had recovered from COVID-19. The CDR3 coding sequence is TGTGCCAGCAGCCCCGACGGGGGGCCTGGCGAGCAGTACTTC. Amino acid sequence: CASSPDGGPGEQYF. The variable domain in full, completed from reference TRBV11-3 and TRBJ2-7, reads EAGVVQSPRYKIIEKKQPVAFWCNPISGHNTLYWYLQNLGQGPELLIRYENEEAVDDSQLPKDRFSAERLKGVDSTLKIQPAELGDSAVYLCASSPDGGPGEQYFGPGTRLTVT.